This TCR beta chain was captured in a study of OX40 agonist ivuxolimab in advanced cancers. Study-level information: Averaging roughly 60 years in age, with a range of roughly 23 to 80, the cohort was around 83% male. Study-wide points: More expanded clones were seen, on average, in CD8+ T cells than in CD4+. Partial responders dosed at 0.1-3.0 mg/kg displayed clonal expansion ranking among the lowest.

CDR3 size: 15 residues. Germline values: CDR1 SEHNR, CDR2 FQNEAQ (reference sequence). The V gene lost 6 bases and the J gene lost 1 base, with 15 bases spanning the gap. As concerns this clone: Its antigen is not identified.

Using immunoSEQ multiplex PCR, the repertoire was profiled, and TCRdb retains in-frame clones only, with some absent. The repertoire holds over 70,000 clones, with about 87% as singletons. Blood sampling took place at baseline, cycle 4 day 1, and cycle 7 day 1. This TCR was sampled from an adult with an advanced solid tumor such as melanoma, head and neck, liver or kidney cancer. The specimen was CD4+ or CD8+ T cells sorted from blood, collected in a trial of the OX40 agonist ivuxolimab. The gene calls are TRBV7-9 and TRBJ1-1; weak D call: TRBD1 (6 bases). CDR3 in DNA: TGTGCCAGCAGTCTCCATGGGGGGCGGAACACTGAAGCTTTCTTT. Its protein product is CASSLHGGRNTEAFF. Full variable domain (rest looked up from reference TRBV7-9 and TRBJ1-1): DTGVSQNPRHKITKRGQNVTFRCDPISEHNRLYWYRQTLGQGPEFLTYFQNEAQLEKSRLLSDRFSAERPKGSFSTLEIQRTEQGDSAMYLCASSLHGGRNTEAFFGQGTRLTVV.